The next 9 T cell receptor beta chains were all read from a single sample in a study of CD8+ T cells in alopecia areata. Once RNA had been extracted, it was reverse transcribed into cDNA to act as the sequencing template. The table came from immunoSEQ multiplex PCR; TCRdb's copy has only in-frame clones and leaves some out. The table includes 200,000 or so clones, approximately 53% detected once. The sample taken for sequencing was CD8+ T cells sorted from blood. The source of these receptors is a human donor in good health.

This clone was detected only a few times. V and J are TRBV2 and TRBJ1-3; D remains unclear. The V gene's germline CDR1 is SNHLY and CDR2 FYNNEI. CDR3 length: 14 amino acids. Trimming cost V 7 bases and J 5 bases, with 15 bases left between them. The CDR3 DNA follows: TGTGCCAGCAAAGCGCCCTCGGCAAGAAACACCATATATTTT. As protein: CASKAPSARNTIYF.

This clone showed up just a few times. The rearrangement uses TRBV4-1 and TRBJ1-5, with D unresolved. V lost 3 bases and J 4 bases, leaving 7 bases between the germline ends. CDR3 length: 13 amino acids. Germline CDR1 MGHRA, CDR2 YSYEKL. The CDR3: CASSQVPNQPQHF. The CDR3, as DNA: TGCGCCAGCAGCCAGGTACCTAATCAGCCCCAGCATTTT.

This clone was detected a few times. The chain employs TRBV29-1 and TRBJ1-2; D is unresolved. Deletions cut 1 base from V and 3 bases from J, with 9 bases between. Germline V lookup: CDR1 SQVTM, CDR2 ANQGSEA. This CDR3 comprises 13 residues. CDR3 loop: CSVEVPDYYGYTF. CDR3 DNA: TGCAGCGTTGAAGTCCCCGACTACTATGGCTACACCTTC. Based on the CDR3 plus reference TRBV29-1 and TRBJ1-2, the full variable domain is SAVISQKPSRDICQRGTSLTIQCQVDSQVTMMFWYRQQPGQSLTLIATANQGSEATYESGFVIDKFPISRPNLTFSTLTVSNMSPEDSSIYLCSVEVPDYYGYTFGSGTRLTVV.

The CDR3 is CASSPGTDTQYF. CDR3 in DNA: TGCGCCAGCAGCCCGGGGACTGATACGCAGTATTTT. The chain is built from TRBV5-1 and TRBJ2-3; possible D gene TRBD2, 6 bases. Trimming shortened V by 4 bases and J by 6 bases, and 9 bases separated the two germline ends. From germline, CDR1 is SGHRS and CDR2 YFSETQ. The CDR3 has 12 residues.

The J gene is TRBJ2-2, the V gene TRBV30; D is unclear. CDR1 is GTSNPN and CDR2 is SVGIG in the germline V gene (reference sequence). The CDR3 is 11 residues long. Trimming stripped 5 bases from V and 9 bases from J, with 10 bases between. DNA of the CDR3: TGTGCCTGGGGCGGCGTTCGGGAGCTGTTTTTT. Encoded protein: CAWGGVRELFF.

This clone was counted between two and nine times. Possible read error: a much larger clone is one base away. The chain uses TRBV11-2 and TRBJ2-2; D uncertain. CDR3 length: 14 residues. CDR1 is SGHAT, CDR2 FQNNGV, per germline. V shed 3 bases and J shed 6 bases, with 11 bases lying between them. For the CDR3, the DNA is TGTGCCAGCAGCTTGGGTGCGGCAGCCGGGGAGCTGTTTTTT. Its translation: CASSLGAAAGELFF.

V usage is TRBV11-2 and J usage is TRBJ2-3; D call uncertain. The ends were cut back, 6 bases at V and 6 bases at J, with 10 bases in the middle. Germline CDR1 is SGHAT and CDR2 is FQNNGV. The CDR3 has 12 amino acids. This CDR3 reads CASSSNGDTQYF. CDR3 in DNA: TGTGCCAGCAGTTCAAACGGGGATACGCAGTATTTT.

This chain uses TRBV2 with TRBJ2-3; D is undetermined. Germline V CDR1 and CDR2: SNHLY, FYNNEI. The V and J ends lost 6 bases and 3 bases respectively, with 1 base between them. This CDR3 has 10 residues. The CDR3 DNA sequence: TGTGCCAGCAGAACAGATACGCAGTATTTT. Its protein is CASRTDTQYF.

The chain has TRBV27 and TRBJ1-5; unclear D gene. Per the germline V gene, CDR1 is MNHEY and CDR2 is SMNVEV (reference sequence). Trimming took off 4 bases at V and 0 bases at J, with 4 bases between the two ends. The CDR3 is 13 amino acids. DNA of the CDR3: TGTGCCAGCAGTTCCAATAGCAATCAGCCCCAGCATTTT. Translation gives CASSSNSNQPQHF.